The clone carrying this TCR beta chain was counted a few times. The antigen is unknown. The data belong to a study of T cell responses to AZD1222 COVID-19 vaccine. TCRdb's table, derived via immunoSEQ multiplex PCR, lists solely in-frame clones and lacks some. This table holds approximately 170,000 clones, approximately 93% found once. Study-wide results and caveats: The study found vaccine-associated CD4 TCRs spanning spike, dominant at 160-218 and 743-854. Among AZD1222 vaccinees, only five or six were seropositive at baseline. Close to half of spike-specific TCRs reportedly recognize unmutated variant regions. The donors showed a predominance of white British ancestry and of females, with possible underestimation of clonal diversity.

The CDR3 totals 14 residues. Germline V gene sequence: CDR1 ENHRY, CDR2 SYGVKD. The V segment lost 2 bases and the J segment 7 bases; nucleotides outside the gene matches: 5. Sequenced material: peripheral blood, taken on day 0 of AZD1222 vaccination. The rearrangement joins TRBV10-3 to TRBJ2-3, with 8 bases fitting TRBD1. The clonotype originates from an adult in good health. CDR3 protein: CAISESDRGHTQYF. The CDR3 DNA is TGTGCCATCAGTGAGAGCGACAGGGGTCATACGCAGTATTTT.